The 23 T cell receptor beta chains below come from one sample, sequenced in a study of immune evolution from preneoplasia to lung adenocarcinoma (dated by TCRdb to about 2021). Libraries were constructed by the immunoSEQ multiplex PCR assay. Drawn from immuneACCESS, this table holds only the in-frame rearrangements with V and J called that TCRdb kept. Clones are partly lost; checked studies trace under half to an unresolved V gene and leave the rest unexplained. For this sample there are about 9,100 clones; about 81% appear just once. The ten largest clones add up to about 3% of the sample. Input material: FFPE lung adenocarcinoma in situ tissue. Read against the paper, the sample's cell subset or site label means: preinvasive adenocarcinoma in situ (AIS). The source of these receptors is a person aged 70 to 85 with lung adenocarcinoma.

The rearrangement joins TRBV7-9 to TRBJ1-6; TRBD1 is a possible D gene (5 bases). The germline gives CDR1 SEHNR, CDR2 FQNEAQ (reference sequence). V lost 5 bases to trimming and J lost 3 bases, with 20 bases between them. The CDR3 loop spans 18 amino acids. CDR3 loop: CASSTRDRVGGYNSPLHF. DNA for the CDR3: TGTGCCAGCAGCACCCGGGACCGAGTGGGGGGCTATAATTCACCCCTCCACTTT.

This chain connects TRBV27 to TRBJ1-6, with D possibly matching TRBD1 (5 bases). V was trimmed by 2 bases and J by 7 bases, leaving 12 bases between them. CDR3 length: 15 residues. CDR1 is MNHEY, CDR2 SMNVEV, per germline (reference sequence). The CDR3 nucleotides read TGTGCCAGCAGTTTAAAGAGGGGAGGCAATTCACCCCTCCACTTT. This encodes CASSLKRGGNSPLHF.

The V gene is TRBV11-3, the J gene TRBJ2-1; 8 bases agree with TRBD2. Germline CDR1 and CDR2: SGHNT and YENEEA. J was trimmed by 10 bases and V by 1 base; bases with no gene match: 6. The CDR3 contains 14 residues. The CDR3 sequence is CASSLGSGVGEQFF. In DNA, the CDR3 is TGTGCCAGCAGCTTAGGTAGCGGGGTCGGAGAGCAGTTCTTC.

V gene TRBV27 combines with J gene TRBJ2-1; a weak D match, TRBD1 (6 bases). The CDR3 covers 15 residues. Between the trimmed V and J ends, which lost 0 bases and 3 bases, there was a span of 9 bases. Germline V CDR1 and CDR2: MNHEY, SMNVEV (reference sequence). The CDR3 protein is CASSLSNRDYNEQFF. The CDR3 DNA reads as TGTGCCAGCAGTTTATCGAACAGGGACTACAATGAGCAGTTCTTC.

The CDR3 nucleotides are TGTGCCAGCAGTGATTCAAGTCAGCGAGAAACTAATGAAAAACTGTTTTTT. Its protein is CASSDSSQRETNEKLFF. The chain recombines TRBV6-4 with TRBJ1-4; D is unclear. Germline V gene lookup returns CDR1 MRHNA and CDR2 SNTAGT. The CDR3 loop spans 17 amino acids. V was pared by 3 bases and J by 1 base, with 15 bases between.

For the CDR3, the DNA is TGTGCCAGCAGCACCGCGGACAGGGGTGAGAATGAAAAACTGTTTTTT. It translates to CASSTADRGENEKLFF. This chain connects TRBV11-3 to TRBJ1-4; 9 bases map to TRBD1. The germline gives CDR1 SGHNT, CDR2 YENEEA. CDR3 length equals 16 residues. J gave up 5 bases and V 5 bases, and 9 bases lay outside the gene matches.

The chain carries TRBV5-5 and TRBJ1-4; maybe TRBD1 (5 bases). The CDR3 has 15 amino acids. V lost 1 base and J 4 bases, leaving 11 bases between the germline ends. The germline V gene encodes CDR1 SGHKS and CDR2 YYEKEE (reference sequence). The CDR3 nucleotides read TGTGCCAGCAGCTTGTGGGGACGGGATAATGAAAAACTGTTTTTT. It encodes CASSLWGRDNEKLFF.

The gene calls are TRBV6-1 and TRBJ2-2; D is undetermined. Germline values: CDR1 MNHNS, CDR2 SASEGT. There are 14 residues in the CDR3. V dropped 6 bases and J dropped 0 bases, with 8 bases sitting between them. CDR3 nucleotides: TGTGCCAGCAGGCCGAATACGAACACCGGGGAGCTGTTTTTT. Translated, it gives CASRPNTNTGELFF.

The chain's CDR3 is CASSLSPQRYSNQPQHF. In DNA form, the CDR3 reads TGTGCCAGCAGCTTGTCCCCTCAGAGGTATAGCAATCAGCCCCAGCATTTT. This chain connects TRBV7-2 to TRBJ1-5; no reliable D call. Per germline, CDR1 SGHTA and CDR2 FQGNSA. The V end was cut by 3 bases, the J end by 0 bases, with 15 bases between. This CDR3 is built from 17 residues.

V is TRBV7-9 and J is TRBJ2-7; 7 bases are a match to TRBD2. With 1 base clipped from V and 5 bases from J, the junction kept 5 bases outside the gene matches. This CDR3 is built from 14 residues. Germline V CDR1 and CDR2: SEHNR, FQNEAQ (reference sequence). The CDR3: CASSLEGRADEQYF. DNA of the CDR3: TGTGCCAGCAGCTTAGAGGGGAGGGCGGACGAGCAGTACTTC.

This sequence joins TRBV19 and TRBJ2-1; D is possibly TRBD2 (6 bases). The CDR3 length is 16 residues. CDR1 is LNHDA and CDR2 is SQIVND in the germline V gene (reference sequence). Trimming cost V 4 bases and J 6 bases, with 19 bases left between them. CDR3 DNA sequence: TGTGCCAGTAGTAATACCGGGACTCAAACGGGCAATGAGCAGTTCTTC. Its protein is CASSNTGTQTGNEQFF.

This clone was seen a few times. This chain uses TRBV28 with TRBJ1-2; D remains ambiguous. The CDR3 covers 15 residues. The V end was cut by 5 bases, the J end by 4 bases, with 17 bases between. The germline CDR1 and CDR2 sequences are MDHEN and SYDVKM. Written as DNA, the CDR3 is TGTGCCAGCAGTCAATCGTCGGATTATTTCTATGGCTACACCTTC. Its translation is CASSQSSDYFYGYTF.

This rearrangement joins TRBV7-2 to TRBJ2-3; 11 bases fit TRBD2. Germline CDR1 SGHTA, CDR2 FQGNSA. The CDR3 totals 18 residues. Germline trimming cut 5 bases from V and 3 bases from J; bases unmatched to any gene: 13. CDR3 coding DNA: TGTGCCAGCAGCCGCCGGGCTAGCGGGGGGATGTTGACAGATACGCAGTATTTT. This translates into CASSRRASGGMLTDTQYF.

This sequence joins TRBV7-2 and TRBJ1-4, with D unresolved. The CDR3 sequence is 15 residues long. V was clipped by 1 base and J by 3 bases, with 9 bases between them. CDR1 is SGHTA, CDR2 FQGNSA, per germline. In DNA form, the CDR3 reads TGTGCCAGCAGCTTAGGTGATGACTCTAATGAAAAACTGTTTTTT. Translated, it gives CASSLGDDSNEKLFF.

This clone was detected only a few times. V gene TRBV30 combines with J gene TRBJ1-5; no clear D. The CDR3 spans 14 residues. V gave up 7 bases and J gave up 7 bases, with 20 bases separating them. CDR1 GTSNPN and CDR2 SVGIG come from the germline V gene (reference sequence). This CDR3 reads CAFSRGGKSQPQHF. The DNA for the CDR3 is TGTGCCTTCAGCCGGGGAGGCAAGAGCCAGCCCCAGCATTTT.

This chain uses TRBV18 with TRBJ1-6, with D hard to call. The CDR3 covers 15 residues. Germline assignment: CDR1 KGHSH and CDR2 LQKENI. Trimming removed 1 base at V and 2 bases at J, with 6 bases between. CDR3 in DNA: TGTGCCAGCTCACCACGAGGAACCTATAATTCACCCCTCCACTTT. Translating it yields CASSPRGTYNSPLHF.

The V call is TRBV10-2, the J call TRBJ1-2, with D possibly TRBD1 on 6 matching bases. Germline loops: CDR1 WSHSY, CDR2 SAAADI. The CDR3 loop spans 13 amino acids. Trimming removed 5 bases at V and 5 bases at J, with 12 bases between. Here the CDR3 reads CASSPGQTYGYTF. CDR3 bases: TGCGCCAGCAGTCCTGGACAGACGTATGGCTACACCTTC.

The CDR3 sequence: CASSSRDRGIDEKLFF. CDR3 DNA sequence: TGTGCCAGCAGTTCCCGGGACAGGGGGATTGATGAAAAACTGTTTTTT. The V call is TRBV28, the J call TRBJ1-4, with 11 bases matching TRBD1. The CDR3 length is 16 residues. V shed 4 bases, J shed 6 bases, and the junction held 7 bases outside the gene matches. The germline V gene has CDR1 MDHEN and CDR2 SYDVKM.

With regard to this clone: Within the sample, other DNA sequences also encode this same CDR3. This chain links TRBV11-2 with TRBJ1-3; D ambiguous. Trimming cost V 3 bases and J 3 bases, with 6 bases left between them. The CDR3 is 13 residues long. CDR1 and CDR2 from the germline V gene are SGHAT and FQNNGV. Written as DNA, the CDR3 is TGTGCCAGCAGCTTCCCGGGTGGAAACACCATATATTTT. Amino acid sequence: CASSFPGGNTIYF.

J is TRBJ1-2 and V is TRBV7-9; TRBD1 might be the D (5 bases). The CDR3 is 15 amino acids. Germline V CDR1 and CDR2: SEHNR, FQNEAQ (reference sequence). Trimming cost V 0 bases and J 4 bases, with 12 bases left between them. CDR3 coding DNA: TGTGCCAGCAGCTTAGCGGGGACGGAGGCCTATGGCTACACCTTC. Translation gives CASSLAGTEAYGYTF.

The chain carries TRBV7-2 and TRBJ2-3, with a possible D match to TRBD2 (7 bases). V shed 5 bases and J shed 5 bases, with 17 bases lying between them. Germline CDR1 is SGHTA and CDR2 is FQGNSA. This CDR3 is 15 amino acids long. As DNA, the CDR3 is TGTGCCAGCAGCCTAGAGGGGGGGGGCCAAGATACGCAGTATTTT. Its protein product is CASSLEGGGQDTQYF.

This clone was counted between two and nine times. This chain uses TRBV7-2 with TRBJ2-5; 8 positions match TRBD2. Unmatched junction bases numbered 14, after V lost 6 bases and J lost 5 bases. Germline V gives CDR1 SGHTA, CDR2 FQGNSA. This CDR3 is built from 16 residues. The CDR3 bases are TGTGCCAGCAGTCCCCCACGGGGGATAGCGGGGGAGACCCAGTACTTC. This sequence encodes CASSPPRGIAGETQYF.

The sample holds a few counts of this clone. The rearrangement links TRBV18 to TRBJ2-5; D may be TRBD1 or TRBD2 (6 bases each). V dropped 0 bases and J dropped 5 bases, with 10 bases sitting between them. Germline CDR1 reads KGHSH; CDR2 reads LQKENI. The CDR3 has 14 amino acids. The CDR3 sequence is CASSPPGGGETQYF. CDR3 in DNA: TGTGCCAGCTCACCACCCGGGGGCGGGGAGACCCAGTACTTC.